These 20 T cell receptor beta chains share one sample of origin, sequenced in a study of T cells expressing NK-cell markers. One entry per CDR3 protein, without DNA, is what TCRdb gives after re-calling the 5' RACE reads. The specimen's table records about 390,000 distinct CDR3 sequences. What was sequenced was blood T cells: a sorted CD56 or NKG2C T cell subset, CD4+ or CD8+ T cells, or bulk PBMC T cells (not recorded which). The source is a woman in her forties or fifties in good health.

The J gene is TRBJ2-1, the V gene TRBV15; TCRdb picks TRBD2, but there is no DNA to check that call. This CDR3 spans 14 amino acids. CDR1 is LNHNV, CDR2 YYDKDF, per germline (reference sequence). The CDR3 sequence is CATSGRGWVNEQFF.

This chain's CDR3 is CSGRGSTDTQYF. V and J are TRBV29-1 and TRBJ2-3; TCRdb's D call of TRBD2 is untestable without DNA. Germline V gene lookup returns CDR1 SQVTM and CDR2 ANQGSEA. This CDR3 is built from 12 residues.

The chain is built from TRBV24-1 and TRBJ2-5; TCRdb indicates TRBD1, and absent DNA this call remains unverified. The length of the CDR3 is 15 residues. Germline-derived CDR1 and CDR2 are KGHDR and SFDVKD. The CDR3 here is CATSDMTRGEETQYF.

V is TRBV20-1 and J is TRBJ1-4. This CDR3 spans 13 amino acids. CDR1 is DFQATT, CDR2 SNEGSKA, per germline (reference sequence). The CDR3 spells CSCAGELGEKLFF.

J is TRBJ2-1 and V is TRBV20-1; with no DNA, the TCRdb D assignment of TRBD1 cannot be verified. Germline V gene data show CDR1 as DFQATT and CDR2 as SNEGSKA (reference sequence). This CDR3 has 16 residues. The CDR3 loop is CSVPPGGQGSYNEQFF.

This sequence joins TRBV15 and TRBJ2-1. The CDR3 sequence is 13 residues long. Germline V lookup: CDR1 LNHNV, CDR2 YYDKDF (reference sequence). The CDR3: CATSNAAYNEQFF.

V is TRBV7-2 and J is TRBJ2-5; there is no DNA to check the TCRdb D call of TRBD2. This CDR3 contains 14 residues. Looked up from germline, CDR1 is SGHTA and CDR2 is FQGNSA. CDR3 amino acids: CASSIIAGQETQYF.

This sequence joins TRBV2 and TRBJ1-5; TCRdb's D gene call, TRBD1, goes unchecked for lack of DNA. The CDR3 consists of 19 residues. Germline V gene lookup returns CDR1 SNHLY and CDR2 FYNNEI. The CDR3: CASSEVDSLGAYSNQPQHF.

The chain has TRBV12-3 or TRBV12-4 and TRBJ2-1; absent DNA, TCRdb's TRBD1 call cannot be checked. The CDR3 totals 11 residues. The CDR3 sequence is CASRSGGAEFF.

The rearrangement joins TRBV15 to TRBJ1-1. The CDR3 has 14 residues. The germline V gene has CDR1 LNHNV and CDR2 YYDKDF (reference sequence). CDR3 amino acids: CATSRAGRNTEAFF.

The chain is built from TRBV12-3 or TRBV12-4 and TRBJ1-1; TCRdb calls TRBD1, which cannot be checked without DNA. The CDR3 is 15 amino acids. CDR3 loop: CASRTGGAGNTEAFF.

This sequence joins TRBV20-1 and TRBJ1-1; TCRdb picks TRBD1, but there is no DNA to check that call. The germline V gene encodes CDR1 DFQATT and CDR2 SNEGSKA (reference sequence). The CDR3 contains 13 residues. The CDR3 loop reads CSTRGQTGTEAFF.

The chain joins TRBV20-1 to TRBJ2-7. The CDR3 length is 14 residues. Germline V gene lookup returns CDR1 DFQATT and CDR2 SNEGSKA (reference sequence). Here the CDR3 reads CSAREIGQEYEQYF.

The rearrangement links TRBV6-6 to TRBJ1-5; no DNA is available, so the TRBD1 call from TCRdb remains unchecked. This CDR3 region has 16 residues. Germline V lookup: CDR1 MNHNY, CDR2 SVGAGI (reference sequence). The CDR3 here is CASSLGTGASNQPQHF.

The chain's CDR3 is CSLSSGLEFGEQFF. The chain carries TRBV29-1 and TRBJ2-1; the D gene TCRdb calls, TRBD2, cannot be checked with no DNA. The CDR3 contains 14 residues. Germline V gene data show CDR1 as SQVTM and CDR2 as ANQGSEA.

V and J are TRBV9 and TRBJ2-3. The length of the CDR3 is 13 residues. Germline V gene lookup returns CDR1 SGDLS and CDR2 YYNGEE. The CDR3 loop reads CASRASGTDTQYF.

The chain carries TRBV3-1 and TRBJ2-7; TCRdb names TRBD1, which stays unverified in the absence of DNA. This CDR3 contains 14 residues. Germline CDR1 reads LGHDT; CDR2 reads YNNKEL (reference sequence). This CDR3 reads CASSQDPGPYEQYF.

The rearrangement joins TRBV10-3 to TRBJ1-1. This CDR3 is 13 amino acids long. CDR1 ENHRY and CDR2 SYGVKD come from the germline V gene. The CDR3 here is CAISVSGEGEAFF.

The chain carries TRBV5-1 and TRBJ2-2; TCRdb lists TRBD1, though no DNA is available to test this call. The germline V gene has CDR1 SGHRS and CDR2 YFSETQ. The CDR3 length is 15 residues. CDR3 loop: CASSETGLNTGELFF.

The chain links TRBV2 to TRBJ2-7; the D call of TRBD2 rests on TCRdb alone, since no DNA is present to check it. Germline V gives CDR1 SNHLY, CDR2 FYNNEI. The CDR3 loop spans 18 amino acids. The CDR3 loop is CASSEGGLAATLTYEQYF. Together with reference TRBV2 and TRBJ2-7, the CDR3 gives the full variable domain: EPEVTQTPSHQVTQMGQEVILRCVPISNHLYFYWYRQILGQKVEFLVSFYNNEISEKSEIFDDQFSVERPDGSNFTLKIRSTKLEDSAMYFCASSEGGLAATLTYEQYFGPGTRLTVT.